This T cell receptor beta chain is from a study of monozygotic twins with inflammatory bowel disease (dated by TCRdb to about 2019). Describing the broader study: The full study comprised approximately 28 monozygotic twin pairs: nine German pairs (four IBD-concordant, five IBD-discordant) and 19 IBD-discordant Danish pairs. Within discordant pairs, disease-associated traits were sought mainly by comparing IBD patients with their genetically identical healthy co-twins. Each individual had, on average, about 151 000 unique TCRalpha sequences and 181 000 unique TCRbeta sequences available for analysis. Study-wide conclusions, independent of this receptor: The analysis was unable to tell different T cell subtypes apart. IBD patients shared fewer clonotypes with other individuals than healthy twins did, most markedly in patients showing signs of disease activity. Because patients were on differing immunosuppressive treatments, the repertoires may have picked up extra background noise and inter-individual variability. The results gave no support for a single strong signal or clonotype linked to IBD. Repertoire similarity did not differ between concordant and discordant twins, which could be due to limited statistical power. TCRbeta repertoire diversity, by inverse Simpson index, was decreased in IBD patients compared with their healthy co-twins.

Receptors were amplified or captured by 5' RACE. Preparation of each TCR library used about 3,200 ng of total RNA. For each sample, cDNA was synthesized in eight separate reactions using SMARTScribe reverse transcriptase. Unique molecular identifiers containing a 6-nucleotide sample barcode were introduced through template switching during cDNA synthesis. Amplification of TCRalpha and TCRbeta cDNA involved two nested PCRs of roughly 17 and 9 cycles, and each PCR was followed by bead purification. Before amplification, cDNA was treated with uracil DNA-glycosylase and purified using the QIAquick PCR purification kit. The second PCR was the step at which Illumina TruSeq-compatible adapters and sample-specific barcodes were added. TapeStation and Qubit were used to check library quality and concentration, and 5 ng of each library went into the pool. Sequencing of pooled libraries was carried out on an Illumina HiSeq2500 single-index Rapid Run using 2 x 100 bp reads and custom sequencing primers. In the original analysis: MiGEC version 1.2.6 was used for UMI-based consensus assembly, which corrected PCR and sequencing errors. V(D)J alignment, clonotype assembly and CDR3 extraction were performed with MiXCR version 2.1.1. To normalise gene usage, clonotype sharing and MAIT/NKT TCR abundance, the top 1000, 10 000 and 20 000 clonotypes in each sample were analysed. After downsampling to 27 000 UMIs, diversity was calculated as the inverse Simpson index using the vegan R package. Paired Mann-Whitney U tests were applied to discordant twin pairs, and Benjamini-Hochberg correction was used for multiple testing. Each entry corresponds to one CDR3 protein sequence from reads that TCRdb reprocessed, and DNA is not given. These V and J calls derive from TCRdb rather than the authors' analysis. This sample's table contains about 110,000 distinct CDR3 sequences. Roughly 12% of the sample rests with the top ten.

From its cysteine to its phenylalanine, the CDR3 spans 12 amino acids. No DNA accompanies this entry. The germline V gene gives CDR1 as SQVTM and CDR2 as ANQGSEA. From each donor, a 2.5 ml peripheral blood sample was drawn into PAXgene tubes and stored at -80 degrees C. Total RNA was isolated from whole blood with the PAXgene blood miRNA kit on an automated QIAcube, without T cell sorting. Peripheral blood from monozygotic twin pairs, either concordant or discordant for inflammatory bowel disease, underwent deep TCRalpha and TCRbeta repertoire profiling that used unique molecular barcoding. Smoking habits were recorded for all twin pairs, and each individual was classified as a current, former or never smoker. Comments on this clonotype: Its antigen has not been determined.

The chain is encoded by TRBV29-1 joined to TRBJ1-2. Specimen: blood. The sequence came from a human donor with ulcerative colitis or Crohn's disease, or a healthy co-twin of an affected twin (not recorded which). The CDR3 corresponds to CSAQGGSYGYTF.